This T cell receptor (beta chain) was captured in a study of PD-1 blockade in mismatch repair-deficient tumors. A remark on this clone: The antigen is not known.

Germline assignment: CDR1 SNHLY and CDR2 FYNNEI. The J segment lost 6 bases and the V segment lost 6 bases, leaving 11 bases of the junction unmatched. The CDR3 covers 14 residues. Time point of the sample: roughly 10-day in vitro stimulation with candidate neoantigen peptide 3. TCRdb keeps only in-frame clones here, not all; method: immunoSEQ multiplex PCR. Of approximately 9,000 clones in the sample, under 95% are singletons; the top ten hold about 9.6%. The rearrangement links TRBV2 to TRBJ2-7; TRBD1 matches 7 bases. The receptor's source is an adult with mismatch repair-deficient cancer. Source: cells cultured in vitro, taken from a patient treated with pembrolizumab. The CDR3 sequence is CASSLTGLSGEQYF. The CDR3 DNA follows: TGTGCCAGCAGCTTGACAGGGCTAAGCGGCGAGCAGTACTTC.